This T cell receptor (beta chain) appears in the sequencing data of a study of cytomegalovirus exposure and HLA in healthy donors. Broader study findings: As was reported, the HLA-A and HLA-B alleles of most subjects were accurately predicted from TCR beta sequences. Per a later analysis, 15,000 to 20,000 TCR beta sequences showed association with HLA alleles at 0.05 false discovery rate. Near-uniform donor sequencing depth was presumed by presence/absence analyses.

On this clone: Its antigen is undetermined.

The PCR was carried out with 60 Vbeta primers and 13 Jbeta primers. Here immunoSEQ multiplex PCR was the method, and the copy in TCRdb shows in-frame clones only, minus some. The sample table includes more than 40,000 clones. CDR1 is SGDLS and CDR2 is YYNGEE in the germline V gene. This CDR3 has 17 residues. The V and J ends lost 0 bases and 5 bases, in that order; junction bases with no gene match: 10. This TCR derives from a man in his forties in good health and CMV-seropositive. The material sequenced was PBMCs. The chain joins TRBV9 to TRBJ2-5; TRBD2 matches at 10 bases. The CDR3 is CASSVGASGSLGETQYF. In nucleotides, the CDR3 is TGTGCCAGCAGCGTAGGAGCTAGCGGGAGCCTGGGGGAGACCCAGTACTTC.